This T cell receptor (beta chain) originates from a study of cytomegalovirus exposure and HLA in healthy donors. Study results and caveats: Per published accounts, TCR beta sequences correctly predicted the HLA-A and HLA-B alleles of most subjects. The productive fraction for most TCR beta V segments was about 90% or about 30% in an earlier analysis. The classifier, whose performance was assessed in both the original and validation cohorts, reportedly diagnosed cytomegalovirus status with high specificity and sensitivity. Later examination showed HLA-associated TCR beta chains had greater clonal expansion than equally common others.

With regard to this clone: Its specificity is unknown.

Researchers ran the PCR with 60 Vbeta and 13 Jbeta primers. Sequenced by immunoSEQ multiplex PCR; TCRdb stores in-frame clones only, minus some. The sample lists 150,000 to 160,000 clones; 70% to 85% were seen once. The length of the CDR3 is 15 residues. Germline CDR1 is LNHDA and CDR2 is SQIVND (reference sequence). Trimming took 5 bases from V and 5 from J; bases not matched to a gene: 8. Sequenced input: PBMCs. The sequence was collected from a woman between 50 and 59 years old in good health and CMV-seropositive. This chain connects TRBV19 to TRBJ1-2; 10 nucleotides agree with TRBD1. CDR3 sequence: CASSPGTGEWYGYTF. In DNA, the CDR3 is TGTGCCAGTAGTCCAGGGACAGGGGAATGGTATGGCTACACCTTC.